Listed below are T cell receptor beta chains from one sample, sequenced in a study of blood T cells in healthy people across ages. TCRdb re-called the 5' RACE reads through MiXCR, storing one row per CDR3 protein. The sample lists roughly 2 million distinct CDR3 sequences; roughly 52% were seen once. The sequenced sample was blood. These receptor sequences come from a woman aged 40 to 55 in good health. Both conserved end residues are part of each CDR3. Where a row states a size, it is once, few, many or the class of an expanded clone; other rows omit it.

TRBV7-6	.	15	CASSLAGTGLSEQYF
TRBV5-6	once	16	CASSFWAVLAKNIQYF
TRBV4-3	.	19	CASSHPPGLAFRLSGELFF
TRBV9	.	14	CASSVGRDGSPLHF
TRBV20-1	few	12	CSASGTAPAQYF
TRBV4-2	.	14	CASSQEDRGSPLHF
TRBV24-1	.	15	CATSEGGTGGYEQYF
TRBV20-1	.	12	CSALSRVSPLHF
TRBV20-1	few	14	CSAGGASGYNEQFF
TRBV4-3	.	14	CASSQGGQNGGYTF
TRBV5-1	.	18	CASSLNYGGDSRSYEQYF
TRBV20-1	few	14	CSASMTGSTDTQYF
TRBV15	.	13	CATSRDSSQQGYF
TRBV10-3	.	15	CAISDADYSNQPQHF
TRBV3-1	.	12	CASSQPVGTQYF
TRBV6-2/TRBV6-3	.	15	CASTNTRTGTGELFF
TRBV7-2	few	12	CATRALTDTQYF
TRBV21-1	.	17	CASSKPPPGGRGNEQFF
TRBV27	few	13	CASRLLPLETQYF
TRBV7-9	few	17	CASSLRQDGTEYNEQFF
TRBV4-1	.	15	CASSQGGGRNTEAFF
TRBV4-2	.	16	CASSKTSGADQETQYF
TRBV27	few	15	CASSLSGQDRYGYTF
TRBV11-2	.	15	CASSFDSTVYNEQFF
TRBV20-1	.	12	CSRDRVTYEQYF
TRBV5-6	.	17	CASSFPQTGQRDYGYTF
TRBV20-1	.	10	CSARSGGLFF
TRBV18	.	16	CASSPSGTGSPDTQYF
TRBV5-1	.	15	CASSSLTDHNQKLFF
TRBV7-9	.	15	CASSQGSVPNEKLFF
TRBV7-9	many	11	CASSSGDEQYF
TRBV20-1	few	20	CSARNNPGQRSLGGANVLTF
TRBV24-1	.	12	CATSDIADTQYF
TRBV7-9	few	16	CASGRRQGASGNEQFF
TRBV6-5	few	15	CASSYLAGGPNEQFF
TRBV4-2	few	16	CASSQDLRKPGETQYF
TRBV20-1	few	15	CSARDAQGGQHIQYF
TRBV7-2	few	15	CASSLIGTSQETQYF
TRBV6-2/TRBV6-3	few	13	CASISGFWETQYF
TRBV28	.	14	CASRGLNSNQPQHF
TRBV12-3/TRBV12-4	.	14	CASNLGGLTDTQYF
TRBV20-1	.	15	CSASSGGPSYNEQFF
TRBV27	.	14	CASGTGANQETQYF
TRBV7-3	few	17	CASSLSSLGGGTDTQYF
TRBV28	many	11	CASRTGNEQYF
TRBV10-3	.	14	CATREGLTQETQYF
TRBV3-1	.	16	CASSHGGLAVKETQYF
TRBV7-8	.	18	CASSRPGGLSSGANVLTF
TRBV12-3/TRBV12-4	.	12	CASNRAEETQYF
TRBV5-1	few	16	CASSLGQGKGYNEQFF
TRBV6-5	.	15	CASSYSPGLKNEQYF
TRBV4-3	.	14	CASSQRQVGETQYF
TRBV27	few	14	CASRATGRGYGYTF
TRBV6-2/TRBV6-3	few	15	CASIGLAGAQETQYF
TRBV27	.	14	CASSLTGAHNEQFF